The subject of this entry is one TCR beta chain. Its target is not known. PCR involved 60 Vbeta and 13 Jbeta primers. Generated by immunoSEQ multiplex PCR, the TCRdb table keeps only in-frame clones and is missing some. The sample records 80,000 or so clones, approximately 62% being singletons. The data were taken from a study of cytomegalovirus exposure and HLA in healthy donors. This CDR3 region has 13 residues. Trimming removed 5 bases from V and 8 bases from J; junction bases left unmatched: 6. Germline V gene lookup returns CDR1 LNHDA and CDR2 SQIVND (reference sequence). Study observations and caveats: It was shown in a later analysis that HLA-associated TCR beta chains were more clonally expanded than other, equally common chains. In an earlier analysis, productive rearrangement rates for most beta V segments clustered near 87% or 30%. Rare TCR sequences dominated, though some public TCRs recurred in many donors.

Sequenced: PBMCs. The clonotype comes from a male donor in good health and CMV-seropositive. The chain employs TRBV19 and TRBJ1-5, with 7 bases that match TRBD1. The CDR3 DNA sequence: TGTGCCAGTAGTTCCGACAGGGACAAGCCCCAGCATTTT. Amino acid sequence: CASSSDRDKPQHF.